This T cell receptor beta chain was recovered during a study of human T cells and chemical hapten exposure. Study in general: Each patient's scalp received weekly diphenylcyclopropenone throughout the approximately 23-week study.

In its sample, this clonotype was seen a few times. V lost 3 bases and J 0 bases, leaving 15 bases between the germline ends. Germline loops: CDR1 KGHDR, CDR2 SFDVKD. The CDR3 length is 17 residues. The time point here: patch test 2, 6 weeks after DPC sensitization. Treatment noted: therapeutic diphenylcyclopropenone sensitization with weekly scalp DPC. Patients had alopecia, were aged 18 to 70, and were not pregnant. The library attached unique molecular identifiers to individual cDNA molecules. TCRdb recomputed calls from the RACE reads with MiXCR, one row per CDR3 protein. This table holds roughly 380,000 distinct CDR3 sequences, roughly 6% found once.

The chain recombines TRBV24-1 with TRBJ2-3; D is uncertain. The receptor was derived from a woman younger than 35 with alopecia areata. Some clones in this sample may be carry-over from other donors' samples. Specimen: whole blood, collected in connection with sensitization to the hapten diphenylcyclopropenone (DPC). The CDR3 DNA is TGTGCCACCAGTGATCTCCAGGTCGGGCTTAGCACAGATACGCAGTATTTT. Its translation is CATSDLQVGLSTDTQYF.